This TCR beta chain was captured in a study of tumor and adjacent non-tumor tissue in lung cancer. Overall study findings and caveats: Top 100 clones took a larger repertoire share in normal lung. Compared with tumor, normal lung showed significantly lower TCR diversity.

With respect to this clonotype: The antigen is not known. A read error may be the cause here, since a much bigger clone is one base away.

This sample's RNA came from whole unsorted tissue. CDR3 length equals 15 residues. From germline, CDR1 is MNHNS and CDR2 SASEGT. A modified ARM-PCR protocol with three rounds of nested PCR amplified TCRbeta. Each CDR3 protein gets one entry after TCRdb re-called the multiplex PCR reads with MiXCR. Of roughly 140,000 distinct CDR3 sequences detected, around 66% appear once; the ten largest clones hold 15% to 20%. The sequenced material came from lung tumor tissue. This chain uses TRBV6-1 with TRBJ2-7, with D tentatively TRBD2 (6 bases). The sequence came from a man between 60 and 75 years old with small cell lung cancer. In DNA form, the CDR3 reads TGTGTCAGCAGTGTCCTAGGTCGGGGAGGCGACGAGCAGTACTTC. This codes for CVSSVLGRGGDEQYF.